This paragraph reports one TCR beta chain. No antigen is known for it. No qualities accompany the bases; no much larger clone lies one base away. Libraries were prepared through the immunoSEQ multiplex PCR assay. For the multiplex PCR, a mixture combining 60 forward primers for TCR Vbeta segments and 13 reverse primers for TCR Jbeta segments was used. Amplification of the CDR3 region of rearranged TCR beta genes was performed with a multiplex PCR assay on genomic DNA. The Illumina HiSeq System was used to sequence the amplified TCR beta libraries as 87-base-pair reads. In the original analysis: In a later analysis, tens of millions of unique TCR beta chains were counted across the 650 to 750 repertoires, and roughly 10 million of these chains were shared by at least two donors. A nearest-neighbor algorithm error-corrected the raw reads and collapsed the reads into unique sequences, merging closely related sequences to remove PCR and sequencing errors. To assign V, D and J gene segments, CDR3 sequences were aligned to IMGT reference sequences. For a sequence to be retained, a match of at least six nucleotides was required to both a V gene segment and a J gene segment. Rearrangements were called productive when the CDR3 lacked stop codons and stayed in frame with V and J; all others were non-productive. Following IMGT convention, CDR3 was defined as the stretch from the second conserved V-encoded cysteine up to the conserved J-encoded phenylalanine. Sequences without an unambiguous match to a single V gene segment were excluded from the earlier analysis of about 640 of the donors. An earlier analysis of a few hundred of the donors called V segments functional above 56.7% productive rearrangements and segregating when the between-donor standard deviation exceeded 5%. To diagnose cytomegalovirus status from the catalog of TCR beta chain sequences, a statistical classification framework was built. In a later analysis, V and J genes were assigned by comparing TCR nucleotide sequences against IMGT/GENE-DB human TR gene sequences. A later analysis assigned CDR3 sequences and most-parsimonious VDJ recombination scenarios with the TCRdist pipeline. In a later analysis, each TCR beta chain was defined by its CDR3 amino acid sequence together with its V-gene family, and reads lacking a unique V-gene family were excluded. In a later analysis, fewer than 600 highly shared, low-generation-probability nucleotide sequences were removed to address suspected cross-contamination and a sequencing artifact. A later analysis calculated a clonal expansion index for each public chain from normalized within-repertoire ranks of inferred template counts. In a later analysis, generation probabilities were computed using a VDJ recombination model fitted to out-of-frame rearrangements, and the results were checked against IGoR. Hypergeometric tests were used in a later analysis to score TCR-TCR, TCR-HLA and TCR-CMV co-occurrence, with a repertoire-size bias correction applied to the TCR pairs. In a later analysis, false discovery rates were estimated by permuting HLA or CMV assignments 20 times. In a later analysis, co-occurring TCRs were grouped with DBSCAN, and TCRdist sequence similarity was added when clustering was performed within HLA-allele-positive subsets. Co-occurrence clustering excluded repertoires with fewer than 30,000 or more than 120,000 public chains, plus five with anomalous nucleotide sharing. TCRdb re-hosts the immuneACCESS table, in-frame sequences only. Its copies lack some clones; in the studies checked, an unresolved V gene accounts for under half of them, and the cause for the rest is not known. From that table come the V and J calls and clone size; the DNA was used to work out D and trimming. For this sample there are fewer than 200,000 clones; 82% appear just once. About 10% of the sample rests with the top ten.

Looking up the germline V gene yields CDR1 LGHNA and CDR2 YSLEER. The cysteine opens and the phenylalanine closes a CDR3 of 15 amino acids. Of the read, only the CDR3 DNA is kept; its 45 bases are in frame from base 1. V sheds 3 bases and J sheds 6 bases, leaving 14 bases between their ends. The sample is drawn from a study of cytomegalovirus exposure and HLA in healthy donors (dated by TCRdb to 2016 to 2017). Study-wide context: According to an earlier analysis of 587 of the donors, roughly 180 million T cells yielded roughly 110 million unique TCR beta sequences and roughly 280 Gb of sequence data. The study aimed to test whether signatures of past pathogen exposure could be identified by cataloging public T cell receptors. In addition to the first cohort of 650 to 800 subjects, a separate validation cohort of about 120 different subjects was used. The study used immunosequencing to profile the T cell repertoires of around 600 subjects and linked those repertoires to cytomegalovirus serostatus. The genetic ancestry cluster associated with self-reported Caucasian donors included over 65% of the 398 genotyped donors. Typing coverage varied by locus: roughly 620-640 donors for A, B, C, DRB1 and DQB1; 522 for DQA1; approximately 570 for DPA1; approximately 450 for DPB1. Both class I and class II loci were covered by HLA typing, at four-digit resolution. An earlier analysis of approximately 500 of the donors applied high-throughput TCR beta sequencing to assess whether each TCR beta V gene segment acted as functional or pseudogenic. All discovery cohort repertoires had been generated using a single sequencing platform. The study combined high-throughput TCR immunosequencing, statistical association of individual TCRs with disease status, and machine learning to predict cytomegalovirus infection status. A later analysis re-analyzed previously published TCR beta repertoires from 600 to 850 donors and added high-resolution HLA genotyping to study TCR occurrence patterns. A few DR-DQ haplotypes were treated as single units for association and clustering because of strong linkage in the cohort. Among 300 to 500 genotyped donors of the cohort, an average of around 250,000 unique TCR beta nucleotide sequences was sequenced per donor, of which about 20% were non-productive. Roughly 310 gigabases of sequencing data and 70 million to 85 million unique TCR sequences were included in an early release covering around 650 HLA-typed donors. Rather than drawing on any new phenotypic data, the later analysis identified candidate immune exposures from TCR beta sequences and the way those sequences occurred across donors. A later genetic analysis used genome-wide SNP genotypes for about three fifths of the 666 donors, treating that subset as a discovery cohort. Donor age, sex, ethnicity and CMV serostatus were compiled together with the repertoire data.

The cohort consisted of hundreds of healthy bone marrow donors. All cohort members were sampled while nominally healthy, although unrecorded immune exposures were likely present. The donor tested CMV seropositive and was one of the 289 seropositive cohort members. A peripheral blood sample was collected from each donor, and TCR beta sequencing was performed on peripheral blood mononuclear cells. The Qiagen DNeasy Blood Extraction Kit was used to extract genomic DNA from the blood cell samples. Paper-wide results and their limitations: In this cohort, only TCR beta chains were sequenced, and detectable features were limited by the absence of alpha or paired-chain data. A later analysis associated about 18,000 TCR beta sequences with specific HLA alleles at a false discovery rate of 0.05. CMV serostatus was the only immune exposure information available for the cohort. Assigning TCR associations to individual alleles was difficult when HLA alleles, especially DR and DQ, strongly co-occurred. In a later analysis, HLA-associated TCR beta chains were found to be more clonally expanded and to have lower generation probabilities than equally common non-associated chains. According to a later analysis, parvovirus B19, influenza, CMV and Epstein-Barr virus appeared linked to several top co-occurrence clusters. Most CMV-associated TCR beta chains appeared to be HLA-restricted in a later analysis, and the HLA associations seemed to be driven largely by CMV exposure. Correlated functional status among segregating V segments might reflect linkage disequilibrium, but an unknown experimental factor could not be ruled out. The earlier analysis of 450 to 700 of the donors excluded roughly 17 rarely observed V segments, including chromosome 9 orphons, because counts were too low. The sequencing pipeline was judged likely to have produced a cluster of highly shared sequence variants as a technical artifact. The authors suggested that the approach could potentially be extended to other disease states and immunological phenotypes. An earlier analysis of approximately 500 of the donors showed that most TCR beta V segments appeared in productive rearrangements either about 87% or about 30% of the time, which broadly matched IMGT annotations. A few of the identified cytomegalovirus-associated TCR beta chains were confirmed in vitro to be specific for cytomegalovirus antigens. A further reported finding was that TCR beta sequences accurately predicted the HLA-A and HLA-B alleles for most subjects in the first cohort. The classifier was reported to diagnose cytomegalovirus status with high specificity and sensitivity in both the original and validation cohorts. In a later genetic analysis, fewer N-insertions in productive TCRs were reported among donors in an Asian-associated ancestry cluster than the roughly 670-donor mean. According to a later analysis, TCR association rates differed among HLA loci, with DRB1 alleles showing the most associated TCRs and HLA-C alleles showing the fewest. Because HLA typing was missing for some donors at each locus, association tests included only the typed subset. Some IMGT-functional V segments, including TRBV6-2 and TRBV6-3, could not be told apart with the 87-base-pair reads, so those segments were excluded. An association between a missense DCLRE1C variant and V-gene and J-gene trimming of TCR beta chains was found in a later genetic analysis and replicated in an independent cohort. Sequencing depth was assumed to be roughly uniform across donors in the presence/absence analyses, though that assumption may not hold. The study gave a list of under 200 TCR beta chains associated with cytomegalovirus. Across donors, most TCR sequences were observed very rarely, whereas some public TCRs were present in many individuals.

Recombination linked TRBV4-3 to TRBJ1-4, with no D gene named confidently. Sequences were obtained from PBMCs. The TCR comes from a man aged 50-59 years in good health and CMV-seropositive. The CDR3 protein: CASSHPGISYEKLFF. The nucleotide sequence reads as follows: TGCGCCAGCAGCCACCCCGGGATCAGCTATGAAAAACTGTTTTTT.